The 5 T cell receptor beta chains below were found in one sample sequenced in a study of cytomegalovirus exposure and HLA in healthy donors. Data came from immunoSEQ multiplex PCR; TCRdb stores just in-frame clones and leaves some out. The sample has approximately 180,000 clones; about 82% are singletons. The specimen sequenced was PBMCs. All receptors derive from a woman under 30 in good health and CMV-seronegative.

The V and J genes are TRBV7-9 and TRBJ2-7; D is uncertain. The CDR3 covers 11 residues. With 5 bases removed from V and 5 bases from J, the gap between germline ends came to 7 bases. The germline CDR1 and CDR2 sequences are SEHNR and FQNEAQ (reference sequence). The CDR3 loop reads CASSLMDEQYF. As DNA, the CDR3 is TGTGCCAGCAGCCTAATGGACGAGCAGTACTTC.

The chain joins TRBV19 to TRBJ2-6, with D unclear. The V and J ends lost 10 bases and 4 bases respectively, with 11 bases between them. Germline V gene lookup returns CDR1 LNHDA and CDR2 SQIVND (reference sequence). The CDR3 contains 13 residues. The CDR3 nucleotides read TGTGCCACAGAGAGGTCCGGGGCCAACGTCCTGACTTTC. Residues: CATERSGANVLTF.

J is TRBJ2-3 and V is TRBV28; possibly TRBD1 for D (5 bases). Germline values: CDR1 MDHEN, CDR2 SYDVKM. Trimming shortened V by 3 bases and J by 0 bases, and 10 bases separated the two germline ends. The CDR3 spans 15 residues. CDR3 loop: CASSFDQGSTDTQYF. The CDR3 DNA reads as TGTGCCAGCAGTTTCGACCAGGGTAGCACAGATACGCAGTATTTT.

V is TRBV29-1 and J is TRBJ1-2; a weak D match, TRBD1 (6 bases). V was trimmed by 0 bases and J by 3 bases, leaving 20 bases between them. The CDR3 extends over 17 amino acids. Germline-derived CDR1 and CDR2 are SQVTM and ANQGSEA. The CDR3 is CSVEDPGNRVMDYGYTF. In DNA form, the CDR3 reads TGCAGCGTTGAAGACCCTGGGAACAGGGTAATGGACTATGGCTACACCTTC. The full variable domain, its missing parts supplied by reference TRBV29-1 and TRBJ1-2, is SAVISQKPSRDICQRGTSLTIQCQVDSQVTMMFWYRQQPGQSLTLIATANQGSEATYESGFVIDKFPISRPNLTFSTLTVSNMSPEDSSIYLCSVEDPGNRVMDYGYTFGSGTRLTVV.

The genes are TRBV27 and TRBJ2-7; TRBD1 is a possible D gene (5 bases). V gave up 2 bases and J gave up 3 bases, with 14 bases separating them. The CDR3 length is 15 residues. Germline V gene sequence: CDR1 MNHEY, CDR2 SMNVEV (reference sequence). The CDR3 protein is CASSLDRGPVYEQYF. CDR3 nucleotides: TGTGCCAGCAGTTTAGATAGGGGCCCCGTCTACGAGCAGTACTTC.